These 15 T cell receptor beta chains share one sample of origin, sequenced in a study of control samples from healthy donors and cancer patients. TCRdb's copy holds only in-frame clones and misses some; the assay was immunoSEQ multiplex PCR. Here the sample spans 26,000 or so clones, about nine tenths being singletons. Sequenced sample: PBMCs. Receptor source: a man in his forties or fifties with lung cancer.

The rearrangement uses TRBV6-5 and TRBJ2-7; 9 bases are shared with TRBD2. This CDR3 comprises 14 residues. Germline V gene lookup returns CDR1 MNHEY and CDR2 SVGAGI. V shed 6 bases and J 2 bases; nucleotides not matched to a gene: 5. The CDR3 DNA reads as TGTGCCAGCAGACCGACTAGCGGAACCTACGAGCAGTACTTC. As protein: CASRPTSGTYEQYF.

Written as DNA, the CDR3 is TGTGCCAGCAGCTTAGCTCAGTGGAATGAAAAACTGTTTTTT. Amino acid sequence: CASSLAQWNEKLFF. The genes are TRBV11-2 and TRBJ1-4; no firm D call. Germline V gene lookup returns CDR1 SGHAT and CDR2 FQNNGV. The CDR3 covers 14 residues. V lost 1 base and J 5 bases, leaving 8 bases between the germline ends. Complete variable domain (other parts from reference TRBV11-2 and TRBJ1-4): EAGVAQSPRYKIIEKRQSVAFWCNPISGHATLYWYQQILGQGPKLLIQFQNNGVVDDSQLPKDRFSAERLKGVDSTLKIQPAKLEDSAVYLCASSLAQWNEKLFFGSGTQLSVL.

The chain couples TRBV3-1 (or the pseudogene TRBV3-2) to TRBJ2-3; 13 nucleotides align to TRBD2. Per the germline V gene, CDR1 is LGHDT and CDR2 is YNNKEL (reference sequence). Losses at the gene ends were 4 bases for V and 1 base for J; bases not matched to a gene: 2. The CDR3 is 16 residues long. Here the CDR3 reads CASSLGTSGGTDTQYF. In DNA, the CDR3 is TGTGCCAGCAGCCTCGGGACTAGCGGGGGCACAGATACGCAGTATTTT.

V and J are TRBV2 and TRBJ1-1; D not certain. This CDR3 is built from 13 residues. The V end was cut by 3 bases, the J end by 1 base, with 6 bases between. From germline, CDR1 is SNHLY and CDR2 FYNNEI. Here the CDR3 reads CASSDSGNTEAFF. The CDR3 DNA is TGTGCCAGCAGTGATTCAGGGAACACTGAAGCTTTCTTT.

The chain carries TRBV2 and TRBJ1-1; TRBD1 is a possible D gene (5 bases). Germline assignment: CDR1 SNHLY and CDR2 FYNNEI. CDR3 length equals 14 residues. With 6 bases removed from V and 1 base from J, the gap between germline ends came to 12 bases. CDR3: CASRPDGGNTEAFF. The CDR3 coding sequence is TGTGCCAGCAGACCCGATGGGGGGAACACTGAAGCTTTCTTT.

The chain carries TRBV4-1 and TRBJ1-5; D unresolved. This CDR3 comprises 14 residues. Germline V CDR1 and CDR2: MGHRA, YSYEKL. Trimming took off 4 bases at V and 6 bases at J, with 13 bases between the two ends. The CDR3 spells CASSPNYGRQPQHF. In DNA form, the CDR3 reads TGCGCCAGCAGCCCAAATTACGGACGTCAGCCCCAGCATTTT.

The CDR3 protein is CASSGGGEGRAGYTF. CDR3 nucleotide sequence: TGTGCCAGCAGTGGGGGAGGGGAGGGACGAGCTGGCTACACCTTC. The chain has TRBV28 and TRBJ1-2, with D possibly TRBD1 on 5 matching bases. The V gene's germline CDR1 is MDHEN and CDR2 SYDVKM. V lost 5 bases to trimming and J lost 7 bases, with 20 bases between them. The CDR3 sequence is 15 residues long.

CDR3 nucleotides: TGTGCCAGCTCACCCAATCCCCTGGGCAGGCTGACCAATCAGCCCCAGCATTTT. Residues: CASSPNPLGRLTNQPQHF. This chain joins TRBV18 and TRBJ1-5; D is ambiguous. The CDR3 runs 18 residues. Trimming pared 3 bases from V and 3 bases from J, leaving 21 bases between. Germline V gene data show CDR1 as KGHSH and CDR2 as LQKENI. Variable domain in full (rest from reference TRBV18 and TRBJ1-5): NAGVMQNPRHLVRRRGQEARLRCSPMKGHSHVYWYRQLPEEGLKFMVYLQKENIIDESGMPKERFSAEFPKEGPSILRIQQVVRGDSAAYFCASSPNPLGRLTNQPQHFGDGTRLSIL.

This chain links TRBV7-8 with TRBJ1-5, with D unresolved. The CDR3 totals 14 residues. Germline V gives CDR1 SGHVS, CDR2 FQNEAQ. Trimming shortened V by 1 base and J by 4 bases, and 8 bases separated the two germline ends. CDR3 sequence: CASSLVLGNQPQHF. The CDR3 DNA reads TGTGCCAGCAGCTTAGTGCTGGGTAATCAGCCCCAGCATTTT.

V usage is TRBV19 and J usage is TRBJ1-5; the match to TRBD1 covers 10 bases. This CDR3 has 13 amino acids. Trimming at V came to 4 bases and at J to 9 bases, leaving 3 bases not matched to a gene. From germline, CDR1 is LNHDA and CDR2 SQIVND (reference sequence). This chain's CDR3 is CASSTGQGGPQHF. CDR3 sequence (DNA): TGTGCCAGTAGTACCGGACAGGGGGGGCCCCAGCATTTT.

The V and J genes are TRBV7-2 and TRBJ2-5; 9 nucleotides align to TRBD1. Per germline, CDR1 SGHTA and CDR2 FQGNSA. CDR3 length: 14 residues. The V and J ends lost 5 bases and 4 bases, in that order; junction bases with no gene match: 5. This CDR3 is CASSQDRGGETQYF. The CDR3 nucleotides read TGTGCCAGCAGCCAAGACAGGGGGGGAGAGACCCAGTACTTC.

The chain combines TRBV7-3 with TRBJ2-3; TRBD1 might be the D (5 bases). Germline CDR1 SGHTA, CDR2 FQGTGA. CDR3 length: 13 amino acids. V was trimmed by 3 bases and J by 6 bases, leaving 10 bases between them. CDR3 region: CASSFADTDTQYF. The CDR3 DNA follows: TGTGCCAGCAGCTTCGCGGACACTGATACGCAGTATTTT. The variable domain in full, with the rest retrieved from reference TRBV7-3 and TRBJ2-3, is GAGVSQTPSNKVTEKGKYVELRCDPISGHTALYWYRQSLGQGPEFLIYFQGTGAADDSGLPNDRFFAVRPEGSVSTLKIQRTERGDSAVYLCASSFADTDTQYFGPGTRLTVL.

The CDR3 is CASSLKSSTDTQYF. The CDR3 DNA follows: TGCGCCAGCAGCTTGAAGAGTAGCACAGATACGCAGTATTTT. The rearrangement joins TRBV5-1 to TRBJ2-3; D not resolved. Per the germline V gene, CDR1 is SGHRS and CDR2 is YFSETQ. The CDR3 totals 14 residues. V lost 1 base, J lost 0 bases, and 6 bases lay in between.

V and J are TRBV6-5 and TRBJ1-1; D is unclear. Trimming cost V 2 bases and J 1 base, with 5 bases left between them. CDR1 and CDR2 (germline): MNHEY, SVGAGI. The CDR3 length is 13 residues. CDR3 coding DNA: TGTGCCAGCAGTTACAGGGCGAACACTGAAGCTTTCTTT. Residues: CASSYRANTEAFF.

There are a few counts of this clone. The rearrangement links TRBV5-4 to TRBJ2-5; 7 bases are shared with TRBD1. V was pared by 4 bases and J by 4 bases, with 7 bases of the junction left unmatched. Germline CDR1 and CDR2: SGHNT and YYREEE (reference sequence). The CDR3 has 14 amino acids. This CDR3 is CASSDREFAETQYF. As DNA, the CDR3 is TGTGCCAGCAGCGACAGGGAGTTTGCAGAGACCCAGTACTTC.